Below, 32 T cell receptor beta chains from the same sample are listed, as sequenced in a study of blood T cell repertoires in COVID-19. Libraries were prepared by immunoSEQ multiplex PCR; TCRdb keeps only in-frame clonotypes and omits some of them. The sample holds roughly 160,000 clones; around nine tenths are singletons and the top ten take 0.53%. The sequenced sample was peripheral blood. The receptors here all came from a man aged 50-60 years with acute or convalescent COVID-19.

The chain has TRBV5-4 and TRBJ2-2, with TRBD2 matching over 11 bases. Trimming cost V 4 bases and J 6 bases; bases outside gene matches: 8. Germline CDR1 is SGHNT and CDR2 is YYREEE (reference sequence). This CDR3 has 16 residues. The CDR3 is CASSLYSGGAAGELFF. The CDR3 DNA sequence: TGTGCCAGCAGCCTGTATAGCGGGGGGGCCGCCGGGGAGCTGTTTTTT.

The chain recombines TRBV11-2 with TRBJ1-4; D unresolved. This CDR3 has 12 amino acids. In germline, CDR1 is SGHAT, CDR2 FQNNGV. In DNA, the CDR3 is TGTGCAAGTGGTCGAGCCTATGAAAAACTGTTTTTT. Translated, it gives CASGRAYEKLFF.

The chain carries TRBV5-1 and TRBJ2-1, with TRBD2 as a possible D gene (6 bases). From germline, CDR1 is SGHRS and CDR2 YFSETQ. V gave up 4 bases and J gave up 6 bases, with 17 bases separating them. The CDR3 loop spans 15 amino acids. The CDR3 loop reads CASSQNTGVGNEQFF. The CDR3, as DNA: TGCGCCAGCAGCCAAAATACGGGAGTCGGCAATGAGCAGTTCTTC.

The chain links TRBV6-5 to TRBJ1-3; 9 nucleotides agree with TRBD1. CDR3 size: 14 residues. Germline CDR1 is MNHEY and CDR2 is SVGAGI. V dropped 5 bases and J dropped 7; count of bases not matched to a gene: 6. The CDR3 spells CASSMDRGSNTIYF. In nucleotides, the CDR3 is TGTGCCAGCAGTATGGACAGGGGTAGTAACACCATATATTTT.

V is TRBV20-1 and J is TRBJ2-2; TRBD1 is a possible D gene (6 bases). Between the trimmed V and J ends, which lost 3 bases and 4 bases, there was a span of 9 bases. The CDR3 length is 13 residues. Germline CDR1 is DFQATT and CDR2 is SNEGSKA (reference sequence). CDR3 nucleotides: TGCAGTGCTAGTGCAGGGGTCACCGGGGAGCTGTTTTTT. Its protein is CSASAGVTGELFF.

This clone was recorded only once. The genes are TRBV14 and TRBJ2-3, with 7 bases fitting TRBD2. The ends lost 6 bases at V and 6 bases at J; junction bases unmatched: 3. The CDR3 length is 12 residues. CDR1 SGHDN and CDR2 FVKESK come from the germline V gene. The CDR3 DNA reads TGTGCCAGCAGTGGAGCGGGGGATACGCAGTATTTT. It is translated as CASSGAGDTQYF. The entire variable domain, with the rest obtained from reference TRBV14 and TRBJ2-3, is as follows: EAGVTQFPSHSVIEKGQTVTLRCDPISGHDNLYWYRRVMGKEIKFLLHFVKESKQDESGMPNNRFLAERTGGTYSTLKVQPAELEDSGVYFCASSGAGDTQYFGPGTRLTVL.

V and J are TRBV6-6 and TRBJ1-1; D is possibly TRBD1 (6 bases). Trimming took off 2 bases at V and 1 base at J, with 8 bases between the two ends. There are 14 residues in the CDR3. From germline, CDR1 is MNHNY and CDR2 SVGAGI (reference sequence). CDR3 bases: TGTGCCAGCAGTTACCACAGGGAGAACACTGAAGCTTTCTTT. As protein: CASSYHRENTEAFF.

This chain joins TRBV28 and TRBJ1-1; a possible D gene is TRBD1 (6 bases). Trimming removed 4 bases from V and 4 bases from J, with 13 bases in between. There are 14 residues in the CDR3. Per the germline V gene, CDR1 is MDHEN and CDR2 is SYDVKM. CDR3 residues: CASSSSGVRTEAFF. The CDR3 DNA reads TGTGCCAGCAGTTCCTCAGGGGTACGCACTGAAGCTTTCTTT.

This chain uses TRBV7-3 with TRBJ2-1; 8 bases fit TRBD2. V lost 3 bases and J lost 5; bases outside the gene matches: 6. This CDR3 is built from 15 residues. Germline V gene lookup returns CDR1 SGHTA and CDR2 FQGTGA. The CDR3 DNA reads TGTGCCAGCAGCTTTAGCGGTAGCGGGAACAATGAGCAGTTCTTC. Protein: CASSFSGSGNNEQFF.

The genes are TRBV9 and TRBJ2-2; D may be TRBD1 (5 bases). The length of the CDR3 is 13 residues. Trimming took off 1 base at V and 7 bases at J, with 8 bases between the two ends. CDR1 and CDR2 from the germline V gene are SGDLS and YYNGEE. The CDR3 DNA sequence: TGTGCCAGCAGCGTACAGGGAAACGGGGAGCTGTTTTTT. Translating it yields CASSVQGNGELFF.

The rearrangement links TRBV28 to TRBJ1-5; 9 positions match TRBD1. Trimming removed 7 bases from V and 5 bases from J; junction bases left unmatched: 18. The CDR3 extends over 18 amino acids. The germline V gene has CDR1 MDHEN and CDR2 SYDVKM. CDR3 sequence reads: CASTQTGTGPFGDQPQHF. CDR3 DNA: TGTGCCAGCACCCAGACGGGGACAGGGCCCTTCGGAGATCAGCCCCAGCATTTT. The full variable domain, completed using reference TRBV28 and TRBJ1-5, is DVKVTQSSRYLVKRTGEKVFLECVQDMDHENMFWYRQDPGLGLRLIYFSYDVKMKEKGDIPEGYSVSREKKERFSLILESASTNQTSMYLCASTQTGTGPFGDQPQHFGDGTRLSIL.

V is TRBV27 and J is TRBJ1-5, with D possibly TRBD1 on 5 matching bases. Trimming removed 4 bases at V and 0 bases at J, with 10 bases between. Germline loops: CDR1 MNHEY, CDR2 SMNVEV (reference sequence). This CDR3 region has 15 residues. The CDR3 protein is CASSSTVDSNQPQHF. The CDR3 nucleotides are TGTGCCAGCAGTTCGACAGTTGATAGCAATCAGCCCCAGCATTTT.

This chain joins TRBV6-1 and TRBJ1-4; possibly TRBD1 for D (6 bases). Per germline, CDR1 MNHNS and CDR2 SASEGT. The CDR3 loop spans 14 amino acids. Trimming shortened V by 8 bases and J by 2 bases, and 12 bases separated the two germline ends. The CDR3 sequence: CASEFRGTNEKLFF. The DNA of the CDR3 is TGTGCCAGCGAGTTCAGGGGCACTAATGAAAAACTGTTTTTT.

This clone was counted a single time. CDR3 amino acids: CASSRGGGLLTEAFF. CDR3 sequence (DNA): TGTGCCAGCAGCCGGGGAGGAGGTTTGCTCACTGAAGCTTTCTTT. The chain carries TRBV7-6 and TRBJ1-1; D gene ambiguous. The CDR3 totals 15 residues. The germline gives CDR1 SGHVS, CDR2 FNYEAQ. The germline V and J ends were trimmed by 5 bases and 4 bases, with 17 bases remaining between them.

CDR3 sequence: CASSVQGGNQPQHF. CDR3 bases: TGTGCCAGTAGTGTACAGGGCGGCAATCAGCCCCAGCATTTT. The V gene is TRBV19, the J gene TRBJ1-5, with a weak D call TRBD1 (6 bases). The germline CDR1 and CDR2 sequences are LNHDA and SQIVND (reference sequence). The CDR3 covers 14 residues. V was trimmed by 5 bases and J by 2 bases, leaving 10 bases between them.

This clone was seen more than once but under ten times. J is TRBJ2-1 and V is TRBV5-1; TRBD2 matches 9 bases. CDR3 length: 14 amino acids. V lost 0 bases, J lost 10 bases, and 5 bases stayed unmatched. Looked up from germline, CDR1 is SGHRS and CDR2 is YFSETQ. The DNA of the CDR3 is TGCGCCAGCAGCTTGGTGGTCGCGGGAGGGGAGCAGTTCTTC. Its translation is CASSLVVAGGEQFF.

V and J are TRBV6-2 or TRBV6-3 and TRBJ1-1; D is unresolved. This CDR3 spans 17 amino acids. Between the trimmed V and J ends, which lost 0 bases and 0 bases, there was a span of 14 bases. CDR1 is MNHEY and CDR2 is SVGEGT in the germline V gene. CDR3: CASSYSLRYRLNTEAFF. The CDR3 coding sequence is TGTGCCAGCAGTTACTCTCTTAGGTACAGACTGAACACTGAAGCTTTCTTT.

The chain has TRBV9 and TRBJ2-7; 12 bases line up with TRBD1. The CDR3 runs 16 residues. In germline, CDR1 is SGDLS, CDR2 YYNGEE. Trimming took 0 bases from V and 5 from J; bases not matched to a gene: 6. In nucleotides, the CDR3 is TGTGCCAGCAGCGTAGTCGGGACAGGGGGCCCCCACGAGCAGTACTTC. The encoded protein is CASSVVGTGGPHEQYF.

V and J are TRBV6-5 and TRBJ2-7, with D uncertain. Germline CDR1 reads MNHEY; CDR2 reads SVGAGI. The length of the CDR3 is 14 residues. The V and J ends lost 5 bases and 2 bases respectively, with 13 bases between them. The CDR3 reads CASSHLDRAYEQYF. For the CDR3, the DNA is TGTGCCAGCAGTCACCTTGACCGGGCCTACGAGCAGTACTTC.

The genes are TRBV6-2 or TRBV6-3 and TRBJ2-7, with D perhaps TRBD1 (6 bases). Trimming pared 4 bases from V and 2 bases from J, leaving 12 bases between. The CDR3 consists of 14 residues. The germline V gene has CDR1 MNHEY and CDR2 SVGEGT. The CDR3 nucleotides read TGTGCCAGCAGTTTAGGGACACCGGCCTACGAGCAGTACGTC. Its protein product is CASSLGTPAYEQYV.

V and J are TRBV7-2 and TRBJ2-7, with D maybe TRBD2 (6 bases). The CDR3 is 14 amino acids. V shed 1 base and J shed 3 bases, with 10 bases lying between them. Looked up from germline, CDR1 is SGHTA and CDR2 is FQGNSA. The CDR3 reads CASSLGRGNYEQYV. The CDR3 DNA sequence: TGTGCCAGCAGCTTAGGACGGGGGAACTACGAGCAGTACGTC.

This chain's CDR3 is CASSFTGSGYTF. CDR3 sequence (DNA): TGCGCCAGCAGCTTTACAGGATCTGGCTACACCTTC. The chain links TRBV5-1 to TRBJ1-2; D is perhaps TRBD1 (5 bases). Germline V gene lookup returns CDR1 SGHRS and CDR2 YFSETQ. Trimming left V 2 bases short and J 7 bases short, with 9 bases between. The CDR3 contains 12 residues.

The V gene is TRBV19, the J gene TRBJ2-7; D perhaps matches TRBD2 (5 bases). Germline V gene sequence: CDR1 LNHDA, CDR2 SQIVND (reference sequence). V lost 10 bases and J 5 bases, leaving 18 bases between the germline ends. The length of the CDR3 is 13 residues. The CDR3 spells CATKGLALDEQYF. The DNA for the CDR3 is TGTGCCACCAAGGGTCTAGCTCTAGACGAGCAGTACTTC.

The chain employs TRBV20-1 and TRBJ1-1, with D unclear. The CDR3 runs 12 residues. The V gene lost 3 bases and the J gene lost 11 bases, with 16 bases spanning the gap. In germline, CDR1 is DFQATT, CDR2 SNEGSKA (reference sequence). The CDR3 DNA is TGCAGTGCTAGTGACCGTCCGGGTCGGGCTTTCTTT. Amino acids: CSASDRPGRAFF.

The table lists this clone with a count of one. This sequence joins TRBV15 and TRBJ2-2; 10 nucleotides match TRBD1. V lost 9 bases and J lost 4; bases outside the gene matches: 8. Germline-derived CDR1 and CDR2 are LNHNV and YYDKDF (reference sequence). This CDR3 contains 15 residues. CDR3 sequence: CATRTRTGGTGELFF. The CDR3, as DNA: TGTGCCACTCGCACGAGGACAGGGGGCACCGGGGAGCTGTTTTTT.

The rearrangement joins TRBV30 to TRBJ1-5; 7 positions agree with TRBD1. Per germline, CDR1 GTSNPN and CDR2 SVGIG (reference sequence). Unmatched junction bases numbered 9, after V lost 4 bases and J lost 0 bases. The CDR3 covers 16 residues. Here the CDR3 DNA reads TGTGCCTGGACCGCGGGACAGCTTAATAGCAATCAGCCCCAGCATTTT. Translation gives CAWTAGQLNSNQPQHF.

This rearrangement joins TRBV19 to TRBJ1-4; D remains unclear. Trimming removed 3 bases at V and 4 bases at J, with 6 bases between. This CDR3 contains 13 residues. Germline CDR1 is LNHDA and CDR2 is SQIVND (reference sequence). The CDR3 reads CASSISLNEKLFF. The CDR3 DNA reads TGTGCCAGTAGTATTTCCCTTAATGAAAAACTGTTTTTT.

The chain links TRBV7-6 to TRBJ2-7; 11 bases agree with TRBD1. The junction had 2 bases not matched to a gene; V was cut back by 1 base and J by 0 bases. The germline V gene encodes CDR1 SGHVS and CDR2 FNYEAQ. The length of the CDR3 is 16 residues. This CDR3 is CASSLGTGGLSYEQYF. For the CDR3, the DNA is TGTGCCAGCAGCTTAGGGACAGGGGGCCTCTCCTACGAGCAGTACTTC.

This clone was detected only once. This chain links TRBV6-1 with TRBJ1-1; D uncertain. The ends were cut back, 2 bases at V and 3 bases at J, with 7 bases in the middle. The CDR3 has 13 residues. Germline CDR1 is MNHNS and CDR2 is SASEGT. The CDR3 region is CASSETAYTEAFF. The CDR3 bases are TGTGCCAGCAGTGAAACTGCCTACACTGAAGCTTTCTTT.

This chain joins TRBV30 and TRBJ2-1, with D perhaps TRBD2 (6 bases). This CDR3 comprises 14 residues. The V end lost 4 bases, the J end lost 0 bases, and 10 bases lay between the germline ends. The germline V gene encodes CDR1 GTSNPN and CDR2 SVGIG (reference sequence). CDR3 loop: CAWNAGSSYNEQFF. The CDR3 region has the DNA TGTGCCTGGAATGCGGGGAGCTCCTACAATGAGCAGTTCTTC.

The chain combines TRBV5-1 with TRBJ2-7; a possible D gene is TRBD2 (6 bases). The V end lost 7 bases, the J end lost 0 bases, and 14 bases lay between the germline ends. Looked up from germline, CDR1 is SGHRS and CDR2 is YFSETQ. The CDR3 length is 14 residues. The CDR3 sequence is CASRRDSPSYEQYF. In nucleotides, the CDR3 is TGCGCCAGCCGCCGGGACTCACCCTCCTACGAGCAGTACTTC.

Here the CDR3 DNA reads TGTGCCAGCAGTTTATTAGTTCAGCCCCAGCATTTT. The encoded protein is CASSLLVQPQHF. This chain links TRBV28 with TRBJ1-5; the D is unclear. Germline CDR1 reads MDHEN; CDR2 reads SYDVKM. V lost 1 base and J 6 bases, leaving 4 bases between the germline ends. This CDR3 is built from 12 residues.